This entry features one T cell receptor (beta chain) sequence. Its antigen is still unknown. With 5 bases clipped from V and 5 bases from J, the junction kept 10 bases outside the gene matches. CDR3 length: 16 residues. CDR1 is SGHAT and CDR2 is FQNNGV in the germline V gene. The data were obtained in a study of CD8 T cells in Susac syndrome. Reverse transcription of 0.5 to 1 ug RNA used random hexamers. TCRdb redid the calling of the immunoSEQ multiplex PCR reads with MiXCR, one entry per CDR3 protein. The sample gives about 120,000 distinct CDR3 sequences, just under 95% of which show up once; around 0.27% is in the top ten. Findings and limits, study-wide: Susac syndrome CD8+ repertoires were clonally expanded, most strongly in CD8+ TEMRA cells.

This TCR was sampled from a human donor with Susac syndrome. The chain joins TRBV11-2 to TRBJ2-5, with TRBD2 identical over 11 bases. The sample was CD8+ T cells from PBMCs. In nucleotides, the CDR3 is TGTGCCAGCAGCGTCATAGCGGGGGGGAGTGCCGAGACCCAGTACTTC. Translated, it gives CASSVIAGGSAETQYF.